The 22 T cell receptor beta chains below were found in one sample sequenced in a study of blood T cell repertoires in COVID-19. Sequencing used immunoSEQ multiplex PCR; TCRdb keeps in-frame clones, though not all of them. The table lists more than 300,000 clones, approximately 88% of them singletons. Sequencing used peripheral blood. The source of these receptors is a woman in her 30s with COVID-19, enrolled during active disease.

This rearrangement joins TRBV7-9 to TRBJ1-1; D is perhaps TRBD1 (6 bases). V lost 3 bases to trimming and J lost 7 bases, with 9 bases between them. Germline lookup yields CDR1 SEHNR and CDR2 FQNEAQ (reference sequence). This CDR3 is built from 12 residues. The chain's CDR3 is CASSFRTDEAFF. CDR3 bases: TGTGCCAGCAGCTTCCGGACAGATGAAGCTTTCTTT. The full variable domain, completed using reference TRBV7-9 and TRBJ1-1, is DTGVSQNPRHKITKRGQNVTFRCDPISEHNRLYWYRQTLGQGPEFLTYFQNEAQLEKSRLLSDRFSAERPKGSFSTLEIQRTEQGDSAMYLCASSFRTDEAFFGQGTRLTVV.

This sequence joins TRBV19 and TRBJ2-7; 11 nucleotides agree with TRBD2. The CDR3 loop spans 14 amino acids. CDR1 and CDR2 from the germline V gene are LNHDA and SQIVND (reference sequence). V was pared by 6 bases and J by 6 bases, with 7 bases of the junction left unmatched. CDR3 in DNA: TGTGCCAGTAGAATCACTAGCGGGGGTTTCGAGCAGTACTTC. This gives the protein CASRITSGGFEQYF.

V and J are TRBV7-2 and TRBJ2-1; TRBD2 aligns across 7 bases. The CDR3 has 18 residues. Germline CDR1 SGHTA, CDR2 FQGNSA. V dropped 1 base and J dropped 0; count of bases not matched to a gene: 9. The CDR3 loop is CASSLGGEGFSSYNEQFF. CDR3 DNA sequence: TGTGCCAGCAGCTTAGGAGGGGAGGGGTTTAGCTCCTACAATGAGCAGTTCTTC.

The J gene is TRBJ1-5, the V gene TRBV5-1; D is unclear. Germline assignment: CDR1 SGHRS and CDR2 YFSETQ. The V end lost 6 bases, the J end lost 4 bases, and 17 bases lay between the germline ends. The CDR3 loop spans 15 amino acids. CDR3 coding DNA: TGCGCCAGCATATACGAGTCGCTTCGGAATCAGCCCCAGCATTTT. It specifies CASIYESLRNQPQHF.

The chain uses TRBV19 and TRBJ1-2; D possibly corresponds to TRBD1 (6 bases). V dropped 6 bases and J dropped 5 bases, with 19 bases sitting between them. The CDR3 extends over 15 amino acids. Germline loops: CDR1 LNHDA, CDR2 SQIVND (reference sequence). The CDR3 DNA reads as TGTGCCAGTAGGGTGGACAGCCCTGGCGTATATGGCTACACCTTC. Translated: CASRVDSPGVYGYTF.

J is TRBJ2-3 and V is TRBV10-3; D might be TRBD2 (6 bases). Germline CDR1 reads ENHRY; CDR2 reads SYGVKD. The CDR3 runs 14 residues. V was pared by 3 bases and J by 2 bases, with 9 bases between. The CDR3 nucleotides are TGTGCCATCAGTGATGGAGGGGTCACAGATACGCAGTATTTT. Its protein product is CAISDGGVTDTQYF.

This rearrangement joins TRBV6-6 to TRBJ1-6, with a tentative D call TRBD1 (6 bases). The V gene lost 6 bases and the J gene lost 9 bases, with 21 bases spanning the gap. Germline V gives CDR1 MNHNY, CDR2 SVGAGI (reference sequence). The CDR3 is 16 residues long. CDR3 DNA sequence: TGTGCCAGCAGCCGATCCGACAGGATGTGGAGTTCACCCCTCCACTTT. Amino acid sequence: CASSRSDRMWSSPLHF.

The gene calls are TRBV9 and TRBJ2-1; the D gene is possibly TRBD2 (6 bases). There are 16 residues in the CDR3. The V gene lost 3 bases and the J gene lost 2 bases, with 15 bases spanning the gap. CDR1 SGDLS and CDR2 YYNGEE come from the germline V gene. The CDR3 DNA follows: TGTGCCAGCAGCGAGCGGGCCCAAGGCGCCTACAATGAGCAGTTCTTC. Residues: CASSERAQGAYNEQFF.

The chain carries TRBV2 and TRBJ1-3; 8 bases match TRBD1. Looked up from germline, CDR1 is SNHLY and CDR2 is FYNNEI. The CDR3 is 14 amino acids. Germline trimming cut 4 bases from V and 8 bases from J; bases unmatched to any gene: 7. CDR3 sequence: CASSGQGMVDTIYF. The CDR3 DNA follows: TGTGCCAGCAGTGGACAGGGGATGGTAGACACCATATATTTT.

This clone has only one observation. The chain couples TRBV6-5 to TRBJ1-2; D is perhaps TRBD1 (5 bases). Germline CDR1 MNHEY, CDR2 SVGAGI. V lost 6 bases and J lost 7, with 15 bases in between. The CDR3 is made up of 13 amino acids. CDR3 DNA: TGTGCCAGCAGGACTGGCAACAGGTTTGGCTACACCTTC. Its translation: CASRTGNRFGYTF.

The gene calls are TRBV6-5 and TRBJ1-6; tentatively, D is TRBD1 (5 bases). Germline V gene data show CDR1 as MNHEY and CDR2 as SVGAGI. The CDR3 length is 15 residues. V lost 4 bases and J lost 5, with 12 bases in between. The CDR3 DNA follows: TGTGCCAGCAGTTTGTCAGGGCTCCATAATTCACCCCTCCACTTT. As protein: CASSLSGLHNSPLHF.

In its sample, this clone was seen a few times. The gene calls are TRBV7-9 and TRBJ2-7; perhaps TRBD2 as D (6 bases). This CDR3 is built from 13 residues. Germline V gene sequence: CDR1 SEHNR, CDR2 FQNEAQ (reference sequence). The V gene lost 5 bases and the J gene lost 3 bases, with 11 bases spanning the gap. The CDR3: CASSPPGVYEQYF. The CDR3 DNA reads TGTGCCAGCAGCCCGCCGGGGGTCTACGAGCAGTACTTC.

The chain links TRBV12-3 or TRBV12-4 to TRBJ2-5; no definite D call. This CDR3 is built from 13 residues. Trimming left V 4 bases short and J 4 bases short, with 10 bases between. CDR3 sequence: CASSSTRGETQYF. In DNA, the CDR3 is TGTGCCAGCAGTTCCACAAGAGGAGAGACCCAGTACTTC.

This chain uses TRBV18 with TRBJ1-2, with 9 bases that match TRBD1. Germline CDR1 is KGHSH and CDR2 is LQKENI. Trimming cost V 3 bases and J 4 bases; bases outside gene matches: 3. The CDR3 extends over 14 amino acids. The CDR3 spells CASSPGQGLYGYTF. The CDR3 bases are TGTGCCAGCTCACCGGGACAGGGACTCTATGGCTACACCTTC.

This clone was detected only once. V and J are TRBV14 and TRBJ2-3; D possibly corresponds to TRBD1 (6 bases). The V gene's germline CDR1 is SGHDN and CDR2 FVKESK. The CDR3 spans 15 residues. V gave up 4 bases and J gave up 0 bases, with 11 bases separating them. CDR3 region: CASSPGTTSTDTQYF. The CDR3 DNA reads TGTGCCAGCAGCCCCGGGACAACTAGCACAGATACGCAGTATTTT.

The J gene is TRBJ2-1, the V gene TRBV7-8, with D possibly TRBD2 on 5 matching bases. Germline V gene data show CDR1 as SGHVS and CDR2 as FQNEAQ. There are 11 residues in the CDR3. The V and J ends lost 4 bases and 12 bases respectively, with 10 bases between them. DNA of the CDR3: TGTGCCAGCAGCTCCGCCGAGGGGCAGTTCTTC. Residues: CASSSAEGQFF.

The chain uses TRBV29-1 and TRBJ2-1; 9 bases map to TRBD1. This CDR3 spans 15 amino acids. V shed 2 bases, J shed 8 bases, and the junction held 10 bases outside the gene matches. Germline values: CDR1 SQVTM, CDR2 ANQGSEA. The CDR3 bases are TGCAGCGTTGAAATCCGGGACAGGGTAATTTATGAGCAGTTCTTC. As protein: CSVEIRDRVIYEQFF.

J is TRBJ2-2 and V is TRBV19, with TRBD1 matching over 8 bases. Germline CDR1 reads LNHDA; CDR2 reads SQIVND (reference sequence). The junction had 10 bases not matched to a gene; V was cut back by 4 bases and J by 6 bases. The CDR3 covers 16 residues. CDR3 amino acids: CASSTGQGVWAGELFF. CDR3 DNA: TGTGCCAGTAGTACCGGACAGGGAGTCTGGGCCGGGGAGCTGTTTTTT. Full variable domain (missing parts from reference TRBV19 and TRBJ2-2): DGGITQSPKYLFRKEGQNVTLSCEQNLNHDAMYWYRQDPGQGLRLIYYSQIVNDFQKGDIAEGYSVSREKKESFPLTVTSAQKNPTAFYLCASSTGQGVWAGELFFGEGSRLTVL.

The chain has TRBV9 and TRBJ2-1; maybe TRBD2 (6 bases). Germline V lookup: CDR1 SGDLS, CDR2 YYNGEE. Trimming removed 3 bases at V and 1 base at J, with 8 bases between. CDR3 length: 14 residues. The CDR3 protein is CASSASGSYNEQFF. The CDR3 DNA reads TGTGCCAGCAGCGCGAGCGGGTCCTACAATGAGCAGTTCTTC.

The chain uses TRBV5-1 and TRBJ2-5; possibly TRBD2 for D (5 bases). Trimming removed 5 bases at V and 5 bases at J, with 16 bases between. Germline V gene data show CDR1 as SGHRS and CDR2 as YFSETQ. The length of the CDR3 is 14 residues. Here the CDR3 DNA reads TGCGCCAGCAGTAGGGCCTCGTTAGCGGAGACCCAGTACTTC. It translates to CASSRASLAETQYF. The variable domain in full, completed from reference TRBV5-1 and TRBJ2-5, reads KAGVTQTPRYLIKTRGQQVTLSCSPISGHRSVSWYQQTPGQGLQFLFEYFSETQRNKGNFPGRFSGRQFSNSRSEMNVSTLELGDSALYLCASSRASLAETQYFGPGTRLLVL.

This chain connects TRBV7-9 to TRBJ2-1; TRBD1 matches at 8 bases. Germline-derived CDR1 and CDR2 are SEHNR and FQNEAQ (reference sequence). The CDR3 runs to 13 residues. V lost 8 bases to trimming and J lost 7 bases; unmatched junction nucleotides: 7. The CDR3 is CASGEQGENEQFF. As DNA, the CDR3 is TGTGCCAGCGGAGAACAGGGGGAAAATGAGCAGTTCTTC.

CDR3 amino acids: CASRAGLSSSQPQHF. The CDR3, as DNA: TGTGCCAGCAGAGCGGGACTGTCCTCCAGTCAGCCCCAGCATTTT. The V and J genes are TRBV2 and TRBJ1-5, with a tentative D call TRBD1 (5 bases). The V end was cut by 6 bases, the J end by 6 bases, with 18 bases between. Germline V CDR1 and CDR2: SNHLY, FYNNEI. This CDR3 region has 15 residues.